These 16 T cell receptor beta chains share one sample of origin, sequenced in a study of T-cell reconstitution after alpha-beta-depleted transplantation in children. Preparation of the TCRbeta library used unique molecular identifiers. TCRdb itself ran the PCR reads through MiXCR, one entry per CDR3 protein. The repertoire has 800,000 to 1,000,000 distinct CDR3 sequences, under 30% of them found once; the top ten carry roughly 27%. Sequenced material: PBMCs, mostly from graft donor cells, taken 360 days after TCRalphabeta/CD19-depleted stem cell transplant. These TCRs come from a boy less than two years old who had a stem cell transplant for SCID, so the T cells may come from the graft donor.

The gene calls are TRBV7-2 and TRBJ2-2, with D perhaps matching TRBD1 or TRBD2 (5 bases each). CDR3 size: 15 residues. V was clipped by 1 base and J by 8 bases, with 14 bases between them. Germline CDR1 is SGHTA and CDR2 is FQGNSA. This chain's CDR3 is CASSLVGPAGGELFF. The CDR3 DNA is TGTGCCAGCAGCTTAGTGGGACCCGCGGGTGGGGAGCTGTTTTTT.

The J gene is TRBJ1-1, the V gene TRBV20-1; D not certain. The CDR3 totals 12 residues. The germline V gene has CDR1 DFQATT and CDR2 SNEGSKA (reference sequence). V lost 6 bases and J 3 bases, leaving 11 bases between the germline ends. DNA for the CDR3: TGCAGTGCCTCGGACCCTGACACTGAAGCTTTCTTT. Its translation is CSASDPDTEAFF.

The chain combines TRBV27 with TRBJ2-7; 12 positions match TRBD2. The ends lost 6 bases at V and 2 bases at J; junction bases unmatched: 5. Germline CDR1 and CDR2: MNHEY and SMNVEV (reference sequence). This CDR3 region has 15 residues. The CDR3 protein is CASSKTSGGPYEQYF. For the CDR3, the DNA is TGTGCCAGCAGCAAAACTAGCGGGGGGCCCTACGAGCAGTACTTC.

CDR3 protein: CASSQADRALYGYTF. The CDR3 DNA reads TGCGCCAGCAGCCAAGCGGACAGGGCCCTCTATGGCTACACCTTC. The chain couples TRBV4-3 to TRBJ1-2, with 8 bases fitting TRBD1. The germline V gene has CDR1 LGHNA and CDR2 YSLEER. This CDR3 has 15 amino acids. The V and J ends lost 1 base and 4 bases, in that order; junction bases with no gene match: 5.

The J gene is TRBJ1-1, the V gene TRBV20-1; 12 nucleotides align to TRBD1. The germline V gene encodes CDR1 DFQATT and CDR2 SNEGSKA (reference sequence). The CDR3 has 13 residues. CDR3 DNA sequence: TGCAGGGGGGGACAGGGGGCGAACACTGAAGCTTTCTTT. It codes for CRGGQGANTEAFF.

This clonotype occurred a few times. V is TRBV27 and J is TRBJ2-2; 8 bases are shared with TRBD1. The trim removed 5 bases at V and 5 bases at J, leaving 4 bases unmatched. Germline V lookup: CDR1 MNHEY, CDR2 SMNVEV (reference sequence). CDR3 length equals 14 residues. CDR3 residues: CASSARTGTGELFF. CDR3 bases: TGTGCCAGCAGTGCCAGGACAGGGACCGGGGAGCTGTTTTTT.

V gene TRBV15 combines with J gene TRBJ2-3, with TRBD1 as a possible D gene (5 bases). From germline, CDR1 is LNHNV and CDR2 YYDKDF (reference sequence). V lost 0 bases, J lost 2 bases, and 6 bases lay in between. There are 14 residues in the CDR3. CDR3 region: CATSRDGHTDTQYF. For the CDR3, the DNA is TGTGCCACCAGCAGAGACGGACACACAGATACGCAGTATTTT.

This clonotype came up a few times. V and J are TRBV5-1 and TRBJ2-1; D is perhaps TRBD2 (6 bases). Trimming took 3 bases from V and 6 from J, leaving 13 bases between them. The germline V gene has CDR1 SGHRS and CDR2 YFSETQ. The CDR3 loop spans 14 amino acids. The CDR3 sequence: CASSWEAIVNEQFF. CDR3 nucleotide sequence: TGCGCCAGCAGCTGGGAGGCCATTGTCAATGAGCAGTTCTTC. Based on the CDR3 plus reference TRBV5-1 and TRBJ2-1, the full variable domain is KAGVTQTPRYLIKTRGQQVTLSCSPISGHRSVSWYQQTPGQGLQFLFEYFSETQRNKGNFPGRFSGRQFSNSRSEMNVSTLELGDSALYLCASSWEAIVNEQFFGPGTRLTVL.

Only a few counts were recorded for this clonotype. This chain uses TRBV24-1 with TRBJ2-1; 10 nucleotides match TRBD1. V shed 7 bases and J 7 bases; nucleotides not matched to a gene: 6. The CDR3 runs 14 residues. The V gene's germline CDR1 is KGHDR and CDR2 SFDVKD. For the CDR3, the DNA is TGTGCCACCAGGGAGACAGGGGGCGGGAATGAGCAGTTCTTC. Protein product: CATRETGGGNEQFF.

This chain uses TRBV20-1 with TRBJ2-1; unclear D gene. CDR3 length: 11 amino acids. Germline V CDR1 and CDR2: DFQATT, SNEGSKA (reference sequence). CDR3 coding DNA: TGCAGCGCGGCCCCCTACAATGAGCAGTTCTTC. As protein: CSAAPYNEQFF.

This clonotype appeared a few times. This chain links TRBV7-2 with TRBJ2-5; no clear D gene. CDR3 length: 12 residues. V was shortened by 3 bases and J by 5 bases, with 7 bases between the two germline ends. Germline V gene lookup returns CDR1 SGHTA and CDR2 FQGNSA. The CDR3 spells CASSLPVETQYF. CDR3 nucleotides: TGTGCCAGCAGCTTGCCGGTGGAGACCCAGTACTTC.

The chain is built from TRBV29-1 and TRBJ2-7; unclear D gene. This CDR3 has 11 amino acids. V lost 5 bases and J lost 4, with 9 bases in between. CDR1 is SQVTM and CDR2 is ANQGSEA in the germline V gene. The CDR3 sequence: CSVLQVYEQYF. The DNA for the CDR3 is TGCAGCGTTCTCCAAGTTTACGAGCAGTACTTC.

This clonotype was seen many times. V is TRBV12-3 or TRBV12-4 and J is TRBJ2-7; TRBD1 is a possible D gene (5 bases). This CDR3 has 13 residues. V shed 3 bases and J shed 6 bases, with 12 bases lying between them. The CDR3 loop reads CASSFRGGTEQYF. The DNA for the CDR3 is TGTGCCAGCAGTTTTAGGGGTGGAACCGAGCAGTACTTC.

The gene calls are TRBV6-2 or TRBV6-3 and TRBJ1-5, with unresolved D. V was pared by 7 bases and J by 0 bases, with 13 bases between. The CDR3 extends over 15 amino acids. Germline assignment: CDR1 MNHEY and CDR2 SVGEGT. This CDR3 is CASKSKGGSNQPQHF. CDR3 bases: TGTGCCAGCAAATCGAAGGGAGGTAGCAATCAGCCCCAGCATTTT.

This clonotype was picked up a small number of times. The CDR3, as DNA: TGTGCCAGCAGCCAAGGACTAGCGGAGGAGGATGAGCAGTTCTTC. Amino acid sequence: CASSQGLAEEDEQFF. V and J are TRBV7-9 and TRBJ2-1; 10 nucleotides line up with TRBD2. The V gene's germline CDR1 is SEHNR and CDR2 FQNEAQ (reference sequence). The CDR3 covers 15 residues. Trimming took 5 bases from V and 8 from J; bases not matched to a gene: 9.

The chain uses TRBV18 and TRBJ1-1; 7 bases agree with TRBD1. Trimming cost V 5 bases and J 3 bases; bases outside gene matches: 9. Germline V CDR1 and CDR2: KGHSH, LQKENI. This CDR3 spans 15 amino acids. This CDR3 reads CASSFDRGLDTEAFF. The CDR3 DNA follows: TGTGCCAGCTCATTCGATAGGGGGCTGGACACTGAAGCTTTCTTT.